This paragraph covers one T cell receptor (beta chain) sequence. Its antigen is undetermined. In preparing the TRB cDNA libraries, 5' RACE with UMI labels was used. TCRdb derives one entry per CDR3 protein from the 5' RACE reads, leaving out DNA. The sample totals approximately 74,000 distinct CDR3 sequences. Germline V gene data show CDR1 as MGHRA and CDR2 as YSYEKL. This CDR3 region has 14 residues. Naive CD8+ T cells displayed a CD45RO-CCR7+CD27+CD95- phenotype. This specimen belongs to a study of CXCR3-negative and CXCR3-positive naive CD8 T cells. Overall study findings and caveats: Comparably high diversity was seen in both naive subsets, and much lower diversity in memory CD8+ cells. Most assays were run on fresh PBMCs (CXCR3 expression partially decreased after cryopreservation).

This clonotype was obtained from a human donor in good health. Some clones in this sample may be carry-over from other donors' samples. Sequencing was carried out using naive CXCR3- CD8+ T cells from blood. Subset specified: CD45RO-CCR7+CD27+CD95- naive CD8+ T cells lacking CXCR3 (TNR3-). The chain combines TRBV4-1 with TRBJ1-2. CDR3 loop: CASSQVGTGEGYTF.